A single sample gave rise to the 11 T cell receptor beta chains below, sequenced in a study of cytomegalovirus exposure and HLA in healthy donors. The PCR made use of 60 Vbeta and 13 Jbeta primers. Libraries were prepared by immunoSEQ multiplex PCR; TCRdb keeps only in-frame clonotypes and omits some of them. The sample contains about 130,000 clones, over 70% of which appear only once. The material sequenced was PBMCs. The receptors stem from a woman under 30 in good health and CMV-seronegative.

Concerning this clone itself: In the same sample, other DNA sequences code for this CDR3. The CDR3 region is CAWSGTSGFNEQFF. The CDR3 DNA is TGTGCCTGGTCCGGGACTAGCGGATTCAATGAGCAGTTCTTC. The rearrangement uses TRBV30 and TRBJ2-1; TRBD2 aligns across 11 bases. V shed 5 bases, J shed 6 bases, and the junction held 6 bases outside the gene matches. The CDR3 has 14 amino acids. The germline V gene encodes CDR1 GTSNPN and CDR2 SVGIG (reference sequence). Drawing the rest from reference TRBV30 and TRBJ2-1, the complete variable domain is SQTIHQWPATLVQPVGSPLSLECTVEGTSNPNLYWYRQAAGRGLQLLFYSVGIGQISSEVPQNLSASRPQDRQFILSSKKLLLSDSGFYLCAWSGTSGFNEQFFGPGTRLTVL.

This clone was seen a single time. This chain connects TRBV6-1 to TRBJ2-7; D unresolved. V lost 8 bases to trimming and J lost 6 bases, with 14 bases between them. In germline, CDR1 is MNHNS, CDR2 SASEGT. The CDR3 extends over 12 amino acids. In nucleotides, the CDR3 is TGTGCCAGCGTCTCGTCGGTTTCCGAGCAGTACTTC. This sequence encodes CASVSSVSEQYF.

In this sample, this clone turned up a few times. This chain joins TRBV29-1 and TRBJ1-5, with D unclear. Trimming cost V 6 bases and J 11 bases, with 17 bases left between them. Germline values: CDR1 SQVTM, CDR2 ANQGSEA. This CDR3 comprises 12 residues. The CDR3 DNA is TGCAGCGTCCTGGAGGGCGGATCGGCCCAGCATTTT. Protein: CSVLEGGSAQHF.

The chain is built from TRBV4-1 and TRBJ2-1; 8 nucleotides agree with TRBD2. The germline V gene has CDR1 MGHRA and CDR2 YSYEKL. The V and J ends lost 6 bases and 6 bases, in that order; junction bases with no gene match: 13. The CDR3 runs to 16 residues. This chain's CDR3 is CASSQFLAGGPNEQFF. In nucleotides, the CDR3 is TGCGCCAGCAGTCAATTTCTAGCGGGCGGTCCCAATGAGCAGTTCTTC.

This clone was recorded only once. This chain joins TRBV6-6 and TRBJ2-7; D is unresolved. CDR1 and CDR2 (germline): MNHNY, SVGAGI (reference sequence). Trimming took 8 bases from V and 0 from J, leaving 8 bases between them. The CDR3 consists of 12 residues. CDR3 nucleotides: TGTGCCAGCTCTGCTAGCTCCTACGAGCAGTACTTC. Its protein is CASSASSYEQYF.

The chain joins TRBV5-8 to TRBJ2-2; 8 bases map to TRBD1. Germline CDR1 is SGHTS and CDR2 is YDEGEE. The CDR3 is 18 amino acids. Trimming took 4 bases from V and 6 from J; bases not matched to a gene: 17. The CDR3 protein is CASSQRPTGESFAGELFF. The CDR3 DNA reads TGTGCCAGCAGCCAACGACCGACAGGGGAATCCTTCGCCGGGGAGCTGTTTTTT. Full variable domain (outside the CDR3, taken from reference TRBV5-8 and TRBJ2-2): EAGVTQSPTHLIKTRGQQATLRCSPISGHTSVYWYQQALGLGLQFLLWYDEGEERNRGNFPPRFSGRQFPNYSSELNVNALELEDSALYLCASSQRPTGESFAGELFFGEGSRLTVL.

A single count supports this clone. J is TRBJ1-2 and V is TRBV5-6, with 12 bases matching TRBD1. The CDR3 is 14 residues long. CDR1 and CDR2 (germline): SGHDT, YYEEEE. Losses at the gene ends were 3 bases for V and 8 bases for J; bases not matched to a gene: 5. CDR3 protein: CASSWGQGADGYTF. CDR3 sequence (DNA): TGTGCCAGCAGCTGGGGACAGGGGGCCGACGGCTACACCTTC.

This rearrangement joins TRBV19 to TRBJ1-5, with TRBD1 identical over 10 bases. V shed 5 bases and J 9 bases; nucleotides not matched to a gene: 10. The CDR3 covers 15 residues. The germline V gene has CDR1 LNHDA and CDR2 SQIVND (reference sequence). CDR3 in DNA: TGTGCCAGTAGTGCCGGGACAGGGGAAAGAGTGCCCCAGCATTTT. It codes for CASSAGTGERVPQHF.

The J gene is TRBJ1-2, the V gene TRBV19, with D perhaps TRBD1 (5 bases). This CDR3 has 16 residues. The germline CDR1 and CDR2 sequences are LNHDA and SQIVND (reference sequence). V shed 6 bases and J shed 0 bases, with 17 bases lying between them. The CDR3 sequence: CASSPFGAGTNYGYTF. The CDR3 DNA sequence: TGTGCCAGTAGCCCGTTTGGGGCAGGGACTAACTATGGCTACACCTTC.

V gene TRBV30 combines with J gene TRBJ1-2, with D unresolved. The germline gives CDR1 GTSNPN, CDR2 SVGIG (reference sequence). Between the trimmed V and J ends, which lost 1 base and 8 bases, there was a span of 20 bases. This CDR3 comprises 15 residues. The CDR3 is CAWSAPSRALHGYTF. The CDR3 nucleotides are TGTGCCTGGAGTGCCCCCTCGCGGGCCCTGCACGGCTACACCTTC.

V is TRBV6-5 and J is TRBJ2-7; D is uncertain. The CDR3 length is 11 residues. Trimming left V 6 bases short and J 9 bases short, with 12 bases between. Per germline, CDR1 MNHEY and CDR2 SVGAGI. Written as DNA, the CDR3 is TGTGCCAGCAGGTCTATTGGTGCGCAGTACTTC. Encoded protein: CASRSIGAQYF.